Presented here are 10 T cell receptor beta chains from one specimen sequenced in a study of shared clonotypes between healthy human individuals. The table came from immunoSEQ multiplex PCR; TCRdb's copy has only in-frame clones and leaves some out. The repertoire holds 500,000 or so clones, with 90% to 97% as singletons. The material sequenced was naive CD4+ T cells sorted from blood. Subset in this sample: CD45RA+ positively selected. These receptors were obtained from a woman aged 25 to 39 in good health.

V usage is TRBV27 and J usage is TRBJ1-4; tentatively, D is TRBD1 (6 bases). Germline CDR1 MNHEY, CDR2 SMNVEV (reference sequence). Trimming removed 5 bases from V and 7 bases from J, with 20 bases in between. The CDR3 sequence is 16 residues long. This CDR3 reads CASSGGGRGFREKLFF. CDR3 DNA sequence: TGTGCCAGCAGTGGGGGCGGACGTGGCTTCCGTGAAAAACTGTTTTTT.

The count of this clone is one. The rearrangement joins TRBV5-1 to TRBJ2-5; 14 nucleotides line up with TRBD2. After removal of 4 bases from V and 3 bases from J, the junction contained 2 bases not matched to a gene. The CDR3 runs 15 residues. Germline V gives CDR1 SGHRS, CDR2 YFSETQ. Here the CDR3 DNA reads TGCGCCAGCAGCCCGGGACTAGCGGGAGAAGAGACCCAGTACTTC. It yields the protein CASSPGLAGEETQYF.

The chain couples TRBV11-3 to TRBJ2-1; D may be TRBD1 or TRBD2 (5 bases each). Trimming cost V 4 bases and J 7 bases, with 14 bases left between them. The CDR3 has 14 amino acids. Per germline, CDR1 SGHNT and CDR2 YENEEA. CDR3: CASSSSRDGNEQFF. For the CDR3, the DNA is TGTGCCAGCAGCTCGAGCCGGGACGGGAATGAGCAGTTCTTC.

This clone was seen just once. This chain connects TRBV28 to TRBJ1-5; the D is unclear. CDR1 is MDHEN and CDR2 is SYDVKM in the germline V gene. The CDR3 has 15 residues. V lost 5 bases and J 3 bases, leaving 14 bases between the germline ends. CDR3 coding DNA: TGTGCCAGCAGTCTAGACGGGATGAACAATCAGCCCCAGCATTTT. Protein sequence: CASSLDGMNNQPQHF.

This CDR3 is CASSPLGQGLYEQYF. The CDR3 DNA reads as TGTGCCAGCAGCCCTTTGGGACAGGGGCTTTACGAGCAGTACTTC. The chain joins TRBV7-9 to TRBJ2-5; TRBD1 matches 10 bases. The closer fit of TRBJ2-7 to the DNA end suggests the J call may be wrong. Looked up from germline, CDR1 is SEHNR and CDR2 is FQNEAQ (reference sequence). This CDR3 is 15 amino acids long.

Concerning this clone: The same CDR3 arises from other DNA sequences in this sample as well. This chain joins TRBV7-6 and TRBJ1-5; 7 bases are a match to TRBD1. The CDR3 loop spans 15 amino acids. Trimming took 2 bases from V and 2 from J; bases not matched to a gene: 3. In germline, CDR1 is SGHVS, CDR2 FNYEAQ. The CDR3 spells CASSLRQGRNQPQHF. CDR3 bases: TGTGCCAGCAGCTTAAGACAGGGACGCAATCAGCCCCAGCATTTT.

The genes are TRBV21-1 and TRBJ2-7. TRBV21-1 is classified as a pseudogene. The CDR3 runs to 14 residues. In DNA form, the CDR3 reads TGTGCCAGCCGGACCGCCGAAACAGCCTACGAGCAGTACTTC. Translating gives CASRTAETAYEQYF.

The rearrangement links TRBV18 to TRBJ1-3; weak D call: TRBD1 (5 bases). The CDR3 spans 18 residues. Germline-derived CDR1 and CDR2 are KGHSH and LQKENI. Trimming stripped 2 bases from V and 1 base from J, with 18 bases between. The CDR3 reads CASSPLRLTESSGNTIYF. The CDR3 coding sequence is TGTGCCAGCTCACCATTACGACTGACAGAGTCTTCTGGAAACACCATATATTTT. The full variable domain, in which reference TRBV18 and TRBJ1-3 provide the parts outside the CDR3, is NAGVMQNPRHLVRRRGQEARLRCSPMKGHSHVYWYRQLPEEGLKFMVYLQKENIIDESGMPKERFSAEFPKEGPSILRIQQVVRGDSAAYFCASSPLRLTESSGNTIYFGEGSWLTVV.

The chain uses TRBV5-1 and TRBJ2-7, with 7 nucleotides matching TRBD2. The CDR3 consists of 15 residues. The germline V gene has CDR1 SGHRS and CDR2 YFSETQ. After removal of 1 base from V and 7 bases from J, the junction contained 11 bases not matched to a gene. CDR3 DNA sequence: TGCGCCAGCAGCTTGAAGACCGCGGGAGTGGAGGAGCAGTACTTC. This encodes CASSLKTAGVEEQYF.

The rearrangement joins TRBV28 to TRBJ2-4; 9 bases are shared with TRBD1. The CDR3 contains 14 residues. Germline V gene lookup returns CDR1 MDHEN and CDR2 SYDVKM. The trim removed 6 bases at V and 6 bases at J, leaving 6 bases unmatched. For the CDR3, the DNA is TGTGCCAGCAGGTCTACAGGGGGCTCAAACATTCAGTACTTC. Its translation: CASRSTGGSNIQYF.